This passage covers 32 T cell receptor beta chains from one sample sequenced in a study of T cell responses to AZD1222 COVID-19 vaccine (dated by TCRdb to about 2021). Libraries were prepared through the immunoSEQ multiplex PCR assay. TCRdb mirrors the immuneACCESS table, restricted to in-frame sequences. Some clones are absent from its copies; in checked studies, under half trace to an unresolved V gene, and the reason for the others is unknown. This sample lists some 170,000 clones; over 80% were detected once. About 1% of the sample is in the top ten clones. Interpreted using the paper, the time point label stands for: about 28 days (+/-7) after the second vaccine dose. According to the study, the label for this sample's treatment or condition signals: meningococcal conjugate vaccine given as trial control. The sample was peripheral blood, taken 28 days after the second dose of the MenACWY control vaccine. The source of these receptors is an adult who received the MenACWY meningococcal vaccine as a control.

The rearrangement uses TRBV20-1 and TRBJ2-3; tentative D call: TRBD2 (5 bases). The CDR3 contains 11 residues. V shed 5 bases and J shed 6 bases, with 9 bases lying between them. Germline V lookup: CDR1 DFQATT, CDR2 SNEGSKA (reference sequence). The CDR3: CSAPGMDTQYF. DNA of the CDR3: TGCAGTGCTCCGGGGATGGATACGCAGTATTTT.

The chain links TRBV12-3 or TRBV12-4 to TRBJ1-2; D unresolved. This CDR3 is 13 amino acids long. V was shortened by 6 bases and J by 12 bases, with 20 bases between the two germline ends. The CDR3: CASSNTRNRLDTF. DNA of the CDR3: TGTGCCAGCAGCAATACAAGGAATAGGCTAGACACCTTC.

V usage is TRBV3-1 (or the pseudogene TRBV3-2) and J usage is TRBJ2-7; 7 bases match TRBD1. The V gene end was trimmed by 5 bases and the J gene end by 6 bases; junction bases not matched to a gene: 10. The CDR3 loop spans 14 amino acids. The germline V gene has CDR1 LGHDT and CDR2 YNNKEL (reference sequence). CDR3 in amino acids: CASSWTGGGVEQYF. The CDR3 DNA is TGTGCCAGCAGCTGGACAGGCGGTGGGGTCGAGCAGTACTTC.

The rearrangement uses TRBV29-1 and TRBJ1-1, with D hard to call. Germline assignment: CDR1 SQVTM and CDR2 ANQGSEA. V was cut by 5 bases and J by 1 base, with 8 bases left in between. The CDR3 has 12 residues. The CDR3 nucleotides read TGCAGCGTTTTGTGGGGGAACACTGAAGCTTTCTTT. This gives the protein CSVLWGNTEAFF.

This clone was detected only once. This sequence joins TRBV24-1 and TRBJ2-2; 8 bases fit TRBD1. The length of the CDR3 is 14 residues. CDR1 KGHDR and CDR2 SFDVKD come from the germline V gene. The V gene end was trimmed by 8 bases and the J gene end by 4 bases; junction bases not matched to a gene: 5. The CDR3 region has the DNA TGTGCCACCAAAGGACAGGGTGGCACCGGGGAGCTGTTTTTT. It is translated as CATKGQGGTGELFF.

The J gene is TRBJ1-4, the V gene TRBV3-1 (or the pseudogene TRBV3-2), with a possible D match to TRBD1 (6 bases). Trimming cost V 5 bases and J 7 bases, with 17 bases left between them. The CDR3 is 15 amino acids. Germline-derived CDR1 and CDR2 are LGHDT and YNNKEL (reference sequence). CDR3 region: CASSRRTSRGEKLFF. In nucleotides, the CDR3 is TGTGCCAGCAGCAGAAGGACGTCCAGGGGTGAAAAACTGTTTTTT.

The chain employs TRBV19 and TRBJ2-1, with a weak D call TRBD2 (5 bases). Trimming removed 3 bases at V and 0 bases at J, with 6 bases between. This CDR3 has 14 amino acids. Looked up from germline, CDR1 is LNHDA and CDR2 is SQIVND (reference sequence). The CDR3 DNA reads TGTGCCAGTAGTATTACTAGCTCCTACAATGAGCAGTTCTTC. Translated, it gives CASSITSSYNEQFF.

The genes are TRBV6-5 and TRBJ1-6, with 9 bases that match TRBD1. The germline CDR1 and CDR2 sequences are MNHEY and SVGAGI. V lost 0 bases, J lost 10 bases, and 4 bases stayed unmatched. The CDR3 covers 15 residues. The CDR3 sequence: CASSYSDRGLSPLHF. The CDR3, as DNA: TGTGCCAGCAGTTACTCGGACAGGGGCTTATCACCCCTCCACTTT.

The rearrangement uses TRBV19 and TRBJ1-6; possibly TRBD1 for D (6 bases). The CDR3 sequence is 18 residues long. The V end lost 7 bases, the J end lost 0 bases, and 19 bases lay between the germline ends. From germline, CDR1 is LNHDA and CDR2 SQIVND (reference sequence). The CDR3 loop reads CASTMGAPRGSYNSPLHF. In DNA form, the CDR3 reads TGTGCCAGTACGATGGGGGCCCCTCGGGGCTCCTATAATTCACCCCTCCACTTT.

The V and J genes are TRBV7-6 and TRBJ1-5, with 9 bases lining up with TRBD1. In germline, CDR1 is SGHVS, CDR2 FNYEAQ. V gave up 1 base and J gave up 5 bases; unmatched junction bases: 0. The CDR3 runs 14 residues. The CDR3 bases are TGTGCCAGCAGCTTAGGGACAGGGGATCAGCCCCAGCATTTT. Translating gives CASSLGTGDQPQHF.

In nucleotides, the CDR3 is TGTGCCAGCAGCCAAGATAGCCTCGCCCCAGGAGGCTACACCTTC. Amino acids: CASSQDSLAPGGYTF. V and J are TRBV14 and TRBJ1-2, with no clear D. CDR1 and CDR2 (germline): SGHDN, FVKESK. V was shortened by 0 bases and J by 8 bases, with 16 bases between the two germline ends. CDR3 size: 15 residues.

V and J are TRBV4-3 and TRBJ2-4; D remains ambiguous. The CDR3 contains 17 residues. Looked up from germline, CDR1 is LGHNA and CDR2 is YSLEER. With 1 base removed from V and 2 bases from J, the gap between germline ends came to 15 bases. This chain's CDR3 is CASSQGASSRSKNIQYF. DNA of the CDR3: TGCGCCAGCAGCCAAGGGGCCAGCTCAAGGTCCAAAAACATTCAGTACTTC.

The V and J genes are TRBV19 and TRBJ1-1; possible D gene TRBD1, 5 bases. CDR3 length equals 17 residues. Germline-derived CDR1 and CDR2 are LNHDA and SQIVND (reference sequence). Between the trimmed V and J ends, which lost 5 bases and 0 bases, there was a span of 19 bases. CDR3 protein: CASSERGWRPLNTEAFF. CDR3 in DNA: TGTGCCAGTAGTGAAAGGGGTTGGAGACCGCTGAACACTGAAGCTTTCTTT.

With regard to this clone: Other DNA sequences from this sample encode an identical CDR3 as well. The chain couples TRBV19 to TRBJ1-3; unclear D gene. V was pared by 3 bases and J by 3 bases, with 3 bases between. The CDR3 sequence is 12 residues long. In germline, CDR1 is LNHDA, CDR2 SQIVND (reference sequence). In DNA form, the CDR3 reads TGTGCCAGTAGTATTCTTGGAAACACCATATATTTT. Residues: CASSILGNTIYF.

The V call is TRBV6-5, the J call TRBJ1-1; unclear D gene. CDR1 is MNHEY and CDR2 is SVGAGI in the germline V gene. The V end was cut by 0 bases, the J end by 1 base, with 6 bases between. This CDR3 has 14 residues. The CDR3 protein is CASSYSNGNTEAFF. CDR3 DNA sequence: TGTGCCAGCAGTTACTCAAACGGGAACACTGAAGCTTTCTTT.

The DNA for the CDR3 is TGTGCCGCCTACAGGGTTGGGTCCACTGAAGCTTTCTTT. It is translated as CAAYRVGSTEAFF. The V gene is TRBV19, the J gene TRBJ1-1; D is possibly TRBD1 (6 bases). The CDR3 spans 13 residues. V lost 11 bases to trimming and J lost 4 bases, with 17 bases between them. The V gene's germline CDR1 is LNHDA and CDR2 SQIVND (reference sequence).

This clone occurred once. This chain joins TRBV6-5 and TRBJ1-2; 7 positions agree with TRBD1. Germline V CDR1 and CDR2: MNHEY, SVGAGI. The CDR3 covers 14 residues. With 1 base clipped from V and 7 bases from J, the junction kept 6 bases outside the gene matches. The DNA for the CDR3 is TGTGCCAGCAGTTACTTACAGGGGTCGGGTGGCTACACCTTC. Protein sequence: CASSYLQGSGGYTF.

The rearrangement uses TRBV6-5 and TRBJ1-5, with D maybe TRBD1 (5 bases). The V end lost 4 bases, the J end lost 1 base, and 8 bases lay between the germline ends. The germline CDR1 and CDR2 sequences are MNHEY and SVGAGI. This CDR3 has 14 amino acids. The CDR3, as DNA: TGTGCCAGCAGTTGGGGCGGGAGCAATCAGCCCCAGCATTTT. Amino acids: CASSWGGSNQPQHF.

The V call is TRBV12-3 or TRBV12-4, the J call TRBJ1-3; D ambiguous. Trimming removed 4 bases at V and 0 bases at J, with 4 bases between. The CDR3 runs to 13 residues. CDR3 in amino acids: CASSYHSGNTIYF. The CDR3 nucleotides are TGTGCCAGCAGTTACCACTCTGGAAACACCATATATTTT.

The CDR3 region is CASSPLGTGSSPLHF. CDR3 nucleotide sequence: TGTGCCAGCAGCCCTCTGGGGACAGGGAGCTCACCCCTCCACTTT. This chain joins TRBV3-1 (or the pseudogene TRBV3-2) and TRBJ1-6, with 9 bases identical to TRBD1. V lost 4 bases to trimming and J lost 10 bases; unmatched junction nucleotides: 8. Germline CDR1 reads LGHDT; CDR2 reads YNNKEL (reference sequence). The CDR3 totals 15 residues.

Concerning this clone: The same CDR3 arises from other DNA sequences in this sample as well. The rearrangement uses TRBV5-1 and TRBJ2-3; no definite D call. This CDR3 is built from 15 residues. The germline CDR1 and CDR2 sequences are SGHRS and YFSETQ. Trimming removed 0 bases from V and 1 base from J, with 9 bases in between. The CDR3 coding sequence is TGCGCCAGCAGCTTGGGTGGGCTCGGCACAGATACGCAGTATTTT. The encoded protein is CASSLGGLGTDTQYF.

CDR3 protein: CASLTGANYGYTF. CDR3 nucleotides: TGTGCCAGCCTTACAGGGGCCAACTATGGCTACACCTTC. The J gene is TRBJ1-2, the V gene TRBV2; 7 nucleotides match TRBD1. Germline-derived CDR1 and CDR2 are SNHLY and FYNNEI. V trimming: 8 bases; J trimming: 2 bases; junction bases outside the gene matches: 5. The length of the CDR3 is 13 residues.

The chain is built from TRBV6-5 and TRBJ1-1; the D is unclear. Germline lookup yields CDR1 MNHEY and CDR2 SVGAGI. V lost 0 bases and J 0 bases, leaving 11 bases between the germline ends. The CDR3 spans 16 residues. Written as DNA, the CDR3 is TGTGCCAGCAGTTACTCGATACAGACTATGAACACTGAAGCTTTCTTT. Residues: CASSYSIQTMNTEAFF.

J is TRBJ2-1 and V is TRBV19, with TRBD1 matching over 10 bases. Looked up from germline, CDR1 is LNHDA and CDR2 is SQIVND (reference sequence). The CDR3 loop spans 15 amino acids. V was pared by 9 bases and J by 4 bases, with 9 bases of the junction left unmatched. The CDR3 region has the DNA TGTGCCAGCCAGAAGGACAGGGGGGGATACAATGAGCAGTTCTTC. It encodes CASQKDRGGYNEQFF.

The V gene is TRBV6-1, the J gene TRBJ2-7, with 10 bases lining up with TRBD1. Losses at the gene ends were 3 bases for V and 0 bases for J; bases not matched to a gene: 8. Per the germline V gene, CDR1 is MNHNS and CDR2 is SASEGT. The CDR3 contains 17 residues. This CDR3 reads CASSDRKGTGASYEQYF. The CDR3, as DNA: TGTGCCAGCAGTGATAGAAAGGGGACAGGGGCCTCCTACGAGCAGTACTTC.

CDR3 DNA sequence: TGTGCCAGCAGCCCTTTGGCAGGGGGCACCGGGGAGCTGTTTTTT. Amino acids: CASSPLAGGTGELFF. V gene TRBV11-3 combines with J gene TRBJ2-2; TRBD1 matches at 7 bases. CDR3 length: 15 residues. Trimming cost V 5 bases and J 4 bases; bases outside gene matches: 7. The V gene's germline CDR1 is SGHNT and CDR2 YENEEA.

This clone was detected only once. The chain employs TRBV10-1 and TRBJ1-6; no reliable D call. The CDR3 runs 14 residues. Germline V lookup: CDR1 WNHNN, CDR2 SYGVQD (reference sequence). V was trimmed by 5 bases and J by 6 bases, leaving 11 bases between them. The CDR3 here is CASSRVRGNSPLHF. CDR3 DNA: TGCGCCAGCAGTCGAGTGCGGGGTAATTCACCCCTCCACTTT.

V gene TRBV4-3 combines with J gene TRBJ1-4; D is perhaps TRBD1 (6 bases). Per germline, CDR1 LGHNA and CDR2 YSLEER. The CDR3 sequence is 15 residues long. Between the trimmed V and J ends, which lost 2 bases and 10 bases, there was a span of 17 bases. The CDR3 DNA follows: TGCGCCAGCAGCCAACAACAGGGTAGTTATGGAAAACTGTTTTTT. Protein sequence: CASSQQQGSYGKLFF.

The gene calls are TRBV27 and TRBJ1-2, with D possibly being TRBD1 (6 bases). The CDR3 contains 13 residues. Trimming cost V 8 bases and J 3 bases, with 13 bases left between them. Germline CDR1 and CDR2: MNHEY and SMNVEV (reference sequence). CDR3 residues: CASGRTEDYGYTF. The CDR3 DNA sequence: TGTGCCAGCGGGCGGACAGAAGACTATGGCTACACCTTC.

This clone was detected once. The chain couples TRBV4-1 to TRBJ1-2; D possibly corresponds to TRBD1 (5 bases). CDR1 MGHRA and CDR2 YSYEKL come from the germline V gene. The CDR3 runs to 15 residues. Trimming shortened V by 6 bases and J by 5 bases, and 19 bases separated the two germline ends. The CDR3 protein is CASRRGHGLGYGYTF. The CDR3 coding sequence is TGCGCCAGCAGAAGAGGACACGGTCTGGGGTATGGCTACACCTTC.

The chain uses TRBV3-1 (or the pseudogene TRBV3-2) and TRBJ2-2; 8 nucleotides line up with TRBD2. The CDR3 spans 15 residues. From germline, CDR1 is LGHDT and CDR2 YNNKEL (reference sequence). J gave up 7 bases and V 3 bases, and 7 bases lay outside the gene matches. CDR3 bases: TGTGCCAGCAGCCAGCAGGGCGCGGGGGGCGGGGAGCTGTTTTTT. This translates into CASSQQGAGGGELFF.

This clone was seen more than once but under ten times. The rearrangement uses TRBV5-1 and TRBJ1-4, with D possibly matching TRBD1 (5 bases). Trimming stripped 4 bases from V and 8 bases from J, with 18 bases between. The CDR3 has 15 residues. Germline assignment: CDR1 SGHRS and CDR2 YFSETQ. CDR3: CASSQSEKGNEKLFF. For the CDR3, the DNA is TGCGCCAGCAGCCAGAGTGAGAAGGGGAACGAAAAACTGTTTTTT.